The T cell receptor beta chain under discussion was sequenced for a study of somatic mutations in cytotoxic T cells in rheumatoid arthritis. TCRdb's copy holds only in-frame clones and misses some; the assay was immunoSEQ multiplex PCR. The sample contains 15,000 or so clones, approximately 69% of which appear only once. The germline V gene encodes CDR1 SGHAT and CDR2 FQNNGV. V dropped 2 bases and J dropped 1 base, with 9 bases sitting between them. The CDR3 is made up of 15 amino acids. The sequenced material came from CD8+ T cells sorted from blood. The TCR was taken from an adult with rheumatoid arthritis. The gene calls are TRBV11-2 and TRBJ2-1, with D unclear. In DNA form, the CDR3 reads TGTGCCAGCAGCTTATTTTCTGGTTCCTACAATGAGCAGTTCTTC. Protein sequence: CASSLFSGSYNEQFF.